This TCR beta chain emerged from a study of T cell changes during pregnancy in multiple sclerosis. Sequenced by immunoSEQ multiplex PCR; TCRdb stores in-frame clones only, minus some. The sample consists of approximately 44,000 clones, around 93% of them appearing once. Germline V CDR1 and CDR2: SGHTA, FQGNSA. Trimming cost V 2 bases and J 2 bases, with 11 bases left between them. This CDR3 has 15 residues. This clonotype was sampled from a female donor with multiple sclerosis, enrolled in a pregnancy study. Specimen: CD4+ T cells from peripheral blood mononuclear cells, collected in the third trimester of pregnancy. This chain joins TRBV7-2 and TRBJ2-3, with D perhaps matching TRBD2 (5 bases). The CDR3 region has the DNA TGTGCCAGCAGCTTAAGTATAGCGTCCACAGATACGCAGTATTTT. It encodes CASSLSIASTDTQYF.